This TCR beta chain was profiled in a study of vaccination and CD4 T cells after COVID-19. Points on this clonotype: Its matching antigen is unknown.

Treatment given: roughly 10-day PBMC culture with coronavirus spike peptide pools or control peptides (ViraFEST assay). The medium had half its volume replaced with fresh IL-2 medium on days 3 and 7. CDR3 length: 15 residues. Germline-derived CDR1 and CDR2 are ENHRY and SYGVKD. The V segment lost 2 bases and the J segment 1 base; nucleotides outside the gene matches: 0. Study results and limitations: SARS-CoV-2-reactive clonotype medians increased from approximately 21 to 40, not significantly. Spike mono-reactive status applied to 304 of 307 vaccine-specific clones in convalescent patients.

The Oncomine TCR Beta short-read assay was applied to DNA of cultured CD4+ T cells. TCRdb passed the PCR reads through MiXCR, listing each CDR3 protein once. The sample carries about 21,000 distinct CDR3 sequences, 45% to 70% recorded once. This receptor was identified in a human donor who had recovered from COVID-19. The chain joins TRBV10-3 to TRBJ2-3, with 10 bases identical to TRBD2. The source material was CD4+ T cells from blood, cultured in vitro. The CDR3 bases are TGTGCCATCAGTGAGGGACTAGCGGGCACAGATACGCAGTATTTT. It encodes CAISEGLAGTDTQYF.